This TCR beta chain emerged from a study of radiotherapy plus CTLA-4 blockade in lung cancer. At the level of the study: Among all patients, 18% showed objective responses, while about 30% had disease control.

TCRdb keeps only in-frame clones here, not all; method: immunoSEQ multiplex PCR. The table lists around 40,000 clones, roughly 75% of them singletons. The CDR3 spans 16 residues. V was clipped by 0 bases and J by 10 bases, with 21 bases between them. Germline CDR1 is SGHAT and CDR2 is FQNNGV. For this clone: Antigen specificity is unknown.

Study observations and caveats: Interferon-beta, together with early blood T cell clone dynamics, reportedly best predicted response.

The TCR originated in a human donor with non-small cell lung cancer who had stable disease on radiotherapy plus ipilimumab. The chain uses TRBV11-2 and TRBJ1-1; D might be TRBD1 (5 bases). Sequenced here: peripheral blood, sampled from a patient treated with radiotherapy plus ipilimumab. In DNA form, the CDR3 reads TGTGCCAGCAGCTTAGAGTGGGGCAGCCAAAGTTGGGCAGCTTTCTTT. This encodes CASSLEWGSQSWAAFF.